Presented here are 26 T cell receptor beta chains from one specimen sequenced in a study of OX40 agonist ivuxolimab in advanced cancers. Clones were read by immunoSEQ multiplex PCR, and TCRdb kept only the in-frame ones, dropping some. The profile shows approximately 69,000 clones, about 90% of them singletons. Specimen: CD4+ or CD8+ T cells sorted from blood, collected in a trial of the OX40 agonist ivuxolimab. These receptors all stem from an adult with an advanced solid tumor such as melanoma, head and neck, liver or kidney cancer.

V and J are TRBV28 and TRBJ1-2, with D possibly matching TRBD1 (5 bases). Germline CDR1 reads MDHEN; CDR2 reads SYDVKM. This CDR3 region has 14 residues. Trimming removed 6 bases at V and 4 bases at J, with 15 bases between. In nucleotides, the CDR3 is TGTGCCAGCAGCCCAATGGGGGTTCGCTATGGCTACACCTTC. Protein: CASSPMGVRYGYTF.

This chain connects TRBV28 to TRBJ2-5, with 7 bases matching TRBD1. Trimming removed 8 bases from V and 5 bases from J; junction bases left unmatched: 8. CDR3 length equals 13 residues. Germline V gives CDR1 MDHEN, CDR2 SYDVKM. In DNA, the CDR3 is TGTGCCAGCGCCACAGGGGCGGTGGAGACCCAGTACTTC. This sequence encodes CASATGAVETQYF.

J is TRBJ2-1 and V is TRBV7-2, with 7 bases identical to TRBD1. Germline-derived CDR1 and CDR2 are SGHTA and FQGNSA. After removal of 0 bases from V and 7 bases from J, the junction contained 3 bases not matched to a gene. The CDR3 contains 14 residues. CDR3 region: CASSLAQGLNEQFF. DNA of the CDR3: TGTGCCAGCAGCTTAGCACAGGGGTTAAATGAGCAGTTCTTC.

The genes are TRBV19 and TRBJ1-5; maybe TRBD1 (5 bases). Germline-derived CDR1 and CDR2 are LNHDA and SQIVND (reference sequence). Trimming cost V 5 bases and J 7 bases, with 18 bases left between them. This CDR3 has 15 residues. The CDR3 sequence is CASSALTGVVQPQHF. The CDR3 DNA reads TGTGCCAGTAGTGCCCTAACGGGGGTAGTCCAGCCCCAGCATTTT.

J is TRBJ2-5 and V is TRBV18, with 7 nucleotides matching TRBD1. The germline V gene encodes CDR1 KGHSH and CDR2 LQKENI. The CDR3 has 16 residues. The trim removed 5 bases at V and 9 bases at J, leaving 18 bases unmatched. For the CDR3, the DNA is TGTGCCAGCTCAACCACCAAGACAGGGAGCATGCTGGCCCAGTACTTC. Protein: CASSTTKTGSMLAQYF.

The chain joins TRBV28 to TRBJ2-1, with TRBD2 identical over 12 bases. The germline gives CDR1 MDHEN, CDR2 SYDVKM. With 5 bases clipped from V and 7 bases from J, the junction kept 9 bases outside the gene matches. The CDR3 consists of 16 residues. CDR3 nucleotides: TGTGCCAGCAGTCCTTCTAGCGGGAGGGCCGTTAATGAGCAGTTCTTC. As protein: CASSPSSGRAVNEQFF.

As to this clone: Other DNA sequences from this sample encode an identical CDR3 as well. The chain joins TRBV18 to TRBJ2-7; possible D gene TRBD1, 6 bases. Germline V lookup: CDR1 KGHSH, CDR2 LQKENI. The CDR3 loop spans 13 amino acids. V lost 2 bases, J lost 3 bases, and 8 bases lay in between. CDR3 loop: CASSPDRNYEQYF. The CDR3 DNA reads TGTGCCAGCTCACCAGACAGGAACTACGAGCAGTACTTC. The whole variable domain, remainder taken from reference TRBV18 and TRBJ2-7, is NAGVMQNPRHLVRRRGQEARLRCSPMKGHSHVYWYRQLPEEGLKFMVYLQKENIIDESGMPKERFSAEFPKEGPSILRIQQVVRGDSAAYFCASSPDRNYEQYFGPGTRLTVT.

This chain links TRBV7-3 with TRBJ2-1; possibly TRBD1 for D (5 bases). CDR1 and CDR2 from the germline V gene are SGHTA and FQGTGA. Between the trimmed V and J ends, which lost 4 bases and 9 bases, there was a span of 13 bases. The CDR3 extends over 13 amino acids. CDR3 bases: TGTGCCAGCAGCTATGAAGGTAGGGGTGAGCAGTTCTTC. This encodes CASSYEGRGEQFF.

This clone was seen just once. V usage is TRBV11-3 and J usage is TRBJ1-3; D gene unclear. V was clipped by 2 bases and J by 4 bases, with 9 bases between them. Germline lookup yields CDR1 SGHNT and CDR2 YENEEA. The CDR3 has 14 residues. The DNA of the CDR3 is TGTGCCAGCAGCTTATCGGGCTGGGGAAACACCATATATTTT. As protein: CASSLSGWGNTIYF.

This chain links TRBV18 with TRBJ1-3; tentatively, D is TRBD1 (6 bases). V was clipped by 0 bases and J by 0 bases, with 12 bases between them. CDR3 length: 17 residues. Germline CDR1 reads KGHSH; CDR2 reads LQKENI. The CDR3 region is CASSPPLTGSSGNTIYF. In DNA form, the CDR3 reads TGTGCCAGCTCACCACCCCTGACAGGATCCTCTGGAAACACCATATATTTT.

This clone has a single count. This rearrangement joins TRBV2 to TRBJ2-6; no reliable D call. This CDR3 comprises 12 residues. V gave up 4 bases and J gave up 5 bases, with 3 bases separating them. CDR1 is SNHLY and CDR2 is FYNNEI in the germline V gene. CDR3 sequence (DNA): TGTGCCAGCAGTGTAAGGGCCAACGTCCTGACTTTC. Translating gives CASSVRANVLTF.

The gene calls are TRBV28 and TRBJ2-3; 12 bases match TRBD2. CDR1 and CDR2 (germline): MDHEN, SYDVKM. The V gene end was trimmed by 8 bases and the J gene end by 4 bases; junction bases not matched to a gene: 16. This CDR3 comprises 18 residues. The CDR3 protein is CASGAGARLAGEADTQYF. DNA of the CDR3: TGTGCCAGCGGTGCAGGGGCGAGACTAGCGGGAGAGGCAGATACGCAGTATTTT.

The J gene is TRBJ2-5, the V gene TRBV4-1, with D maybe TRBD2 (5 bases). Trimming took 0 bases from V and 1 from J, leaving 15 bases between them. Per the germline V gene, CDR1 is MGHRA and CDR2 is YSYEKL. The CDR3 covers 17 residues. The CDR3 protein is CASSQEKYSASQETQYF. The CDR3 DNA reads TGCGCCAGCAGCCAAGAGAAATATAGCGCCTCCCAAGAGACCCAGTACTTC.

The rearrangement uses TRBV4-2 and TRBJ1-1; D not resolved. The CDR3 runs to 13 residues. Trimming stripped 0 bases from V and 4 bases from J, with 6 bases between. Germline assignment: CDR1 LGHNA and CDR2 YNFKEQ. CDR3 amino acids: CASSQDLGTEAFF. As DNA, the CDR3 is TGTGCCAGCAGCCAAGATTTAGGCACTGAAGCTTTCTTT.

The V and J genes are TRBV7-8 and TRBJ1-2; unclear D gene. Germline CDR1 SGHVS, CDR2 FQNEAQ. The CDR3 sequence is 12 residues long. Trimming pared 5 bases from V and 8 bases from J, leaving 12 bases between. In DNA, the CDR3 is TGTGCCAGCAGCCAAGGAAGGGCGGGCTACACCTTC. Translation: CASSQGRAGYTF.

The chain has TRBV5-1 and TRBJ1-2; TRBD1 might be the D (6 bases). Between the trimmed V and J ends, which lost 0 bases and 5 bases, there was a span of 11 bases. This CDR3 contains 14 residues. Per the germline V gene, CDR1 is SGHRS and CDR2 is YFSETQ. This CDR3 reads CASSLGGQPYGYTF. CDR3 nucleotide sequence: TGCGCCAGCAGCTTGGGGGGACAACCTTATGGCTACACCTTC.

The DNA for the CDR3 is TGTGCCAGTAGTAGGGGGGGACTAGCGGTTTACAATGAGCAGTTCTTC. The encoded protein is CASSRGGLAVYNEQFF. The chain employs TRBV19 and TRBJ2-1, with TRBD2 identical over 11 bases. V shed 4 bases, J shed 4 bases, and the junction held 6 bases outside the gene matches. This CDR3 contains 16 residues. Germline V gene data show CDR1 as LNHDA and CDR2 as SQIVND (reference sequence).

The V and J genes are TRBV5-1 and TRBJ2-2, with a tentative D call TRBD2 (6 bases). Deletions cut 2 bases from V and 4 bases from J, with 15 bases between. Germline loops: CDR1 SGHRS, CDR2 YFSETQ. The CDR3 contains 16 residues. The CDR3: CASSFQILGGTGELFF. The CDR3 bases are TGCGCCAGCAGCTTCCAGATTTTGGGGGGCACCGGGGAGCTGTTTTTT.

The chain employs TRBV7-2 and TRBJ2-7, with 9 bases matching TRBD1. The J segment lost 1 base and the V segment lost 6 bases, leaving 7 bases of the junction unmatched. Per the germline V gene, CDR1 is SGHTA and CDR2 is FQGNSA. This CDR3 is built from 15 residues. CDR3 sequence (DNA): TGTGCCAGCAGGCCCCGGACAGGGGCATCCTACGAGCAGTACTTC. Amino acids: CASRPRTGASYEQYF.

V and J are TRBV7-9 and TRBJ1-4; a possible D gene is TRBD1 (6 bases). This CDR3 spans 15 amino acids. Germline CDR1 SEHNR, CDR2 FQNEAQ (reference sequence). V was pared by 0 bases and J by 7 bases, with 12 bases between. CDR3: CASSLAGTPSEKLFF. CDR3 nucleotides: TGTGCCAGCAGCTTAGCCGGGACACCAAGTGAAAAACTGTTTTTT.

The gene calls are TRBV6-5 and TRBJ2-1, with D tentatively TRBD1 (6 bases). The CDR3 is 14 amino acids. CDR1 and CDR2 (germline): MNHEY, SVGAGI. Deletions cut 6 bases from V and 6 bases from J, with 15 bases between. In nucleotides, the CDR3 is TGTGCCAGCAGAAACCTAGGGGGATCCAATGAGCAGTTCTTC. Its translation is CASRNLGGSNEQFF.

The chain couples TRBV7-9 to TRBJ2-3; 9 nucleotides agree with TRBD2. Trimming cost V 5 bases and J 0 bases; bases outside gene matches: 9. The germline gives CDR1 SEHNR, CDR2 FQNEAQ (reference sequence). This CDR3 is 17 amino acids long. The CDR3 DNA reads TGTGCCAGCAGCGCCCGCGGGGGGGCGCTTAGCACAGATACGCAGTATTTT. Amino acids: CASSARGGALSTDTQYF.

This clone was seen a handful of times. This chain links TRBV4-1 with TRBJ1-2; D not certain. The germline V and J ends were trimmed by 7 bases and 4 bases, with 13 bases remaining between them. This CDR3 contains 13 residues. Germline V gene lookup returns CDR1 MGHRA and CDR2 YSYEKL. The CDR3 sequence: CASTNQGLYGYTF. DNA for the CDR3: TGCGCCAGCACCAACCAAGGGCTCTATGGCTACACCTTC.

Turning to this clone: Distinct nucleotide sequences in the sample also encode this CDR3. The V and J genes are TRBV15 and TRBJ2-1; D is uncertain. V was shortened by 5 bases and J by 4 bases, with 3 bases between the two germline ends. The germline V gene encodes CDR1 LNHNV and CDR2 YYDKDF (reference sequence). The CDR3 length is 11 residues. In DNA, the CDR3 is TGTGCCACCAGCGGATACAATGAGCAGTTCTTC. It is translated as CATSGYNEQFF.

V gene TRBV6-5 combines with J gene TRBJ2-7; D is unresolved. The ends were cut back, 2 bases at V and 7 bases at J, with 6 bases in the middle. The CDR3 covers 11 residues. Germline V gives CDR1 MNHEY, CDR2 SVGAGI. The CDR3 reads CASSYLKEQYF. CDR3 sequence (DNA): TGTGCCAGCAGTTACCTTAAGGAGCAGTACTTC.

The chain couples TRBV28 to TRBJ2-7, with 7 bases matching TRBD2. The CDR3 has 15 residues. V lost 7 bases to trimming and J lost 1 base; unmatched junction nucleotides: 10. The germline V gene encodes CDR1 MDHEN and CDR2 SYDVKM. The CDR3 loop is CASTRGRGMSYEQYF. For the CDR3, the DNA is TGTGCCAGCACCCGAGGGCGGGGGATGTCCTACGAGCAGTACTTC. The full variable domain, in which reference TRBV28 and TRBJ2-7 provide the parts outside the CDR3, is DVKVTQSSRYLVKRTGEKVFLECVQDMDHENMFWYRQDPGLGLRLIYFSYDVKMKEKGDIPEGYSVSREKKERFSLILESASTNQTSMYLCASTRGRGMSYEQYFGPGTRLTVT.